What follows describes a single TCR beta chain. As yet, its antigen is unknown. The CDR3 runs to 13 residues. In germline, CDR1 is MNHNS, CDR2 SASEGT. Use of 60 Vbeta and 13 Jbeta primers characterized the PCR. Sequencing used immunoSEQ multiplex PCR; TCRdb keeps in-frame clones, though not all of them. The table records 210,000 or so clones, roughly 79% of them present only once. This sample is drawn from a study of cytomegalovirus exposure and HLA in healthy donors. Findings and limits, study-wide: Investigators reported under 200 TCR beta chains as tied to cytomegalovirus. Some V segments, TRBV6-2 and TRBV6-3 among them, were indistinguishable and were therefore excluded. In vitro, a few CMV-associated chains proved specific for CMV antigens. Serostatus for CMV was the only available immune exposure information.

Sequenced material: PBMCs. This TCR came from a woman aged 40 to 55 in good health and CMV-seronegative. This rearrangement joins TRBV6-1 to TRBJ2-5; 10 nucleotides agree with TRBD1. Judging by the DNA end, TRBJ2-7 fits better; the J call may be wrong. The chain's CDR3 is CASSGDRGYEQYF. CDR3 bases: TGTGCCAGCAGTGGGGACAGGGGTTACGAGCAGTACTTC.